The subject of this entry is one T cell receptor (beta chain). This CDR3 region has 17 residues. The ends lost 4 bases at V and 3 bases at J; junction bases unmatched: 12. CDR1 is SNHLY and CDR2 is FYNNEI in the germline V gene. This sample was included in a study of shared clonotypes between healthy human individuals. Sequenced by immunoSEQ multiplex PCR; TCRdb stores in-frame clones only, minus some. The sample lists around 500,000 clones, around 79% occurring once. The sequence derives from a woman between 35 and 50 years old in good health. Some clones in this sample may be carry-over from other donors' samples. Sequencing was performed on PBMCs. V usage is TRBV2 and J usage is TRBJ1-2, with 9 positions matching TRBD1. DNA for the CDR3: TGTGCCAGCAGTGTAGTGGACAGGGGTAAGAAGGACTATGGCTACACCTTC. This codes for CASSVVDRGKKDYGYTF.